This paragraph covers one T cell receptor beta chain sequence. The antigen remains undetermined. This table comes from immunoSEQ multiplex PCR, and its TCRdb copy is limited to in-frame clones, with some not included. The data contain around 300,000 clones, approximately 90% of them singletons. This specimen comes from a study of Ad26.COV2.S vaccination and SARS-CoV-2 variants. Study context: The authors gave Ad26.COV2.S intramuscularly, either once or twice 56 days apart. The study's findings and limits: Vaccine and placebo recipients had comparable breadth of non-spike TCRs.

Per the germline V gene, CDR1 is MGHDK and CDR2 is SYGVNS. V lost 4 bases, J lost 5 bases, and 9 bases stayed unmatched. CDR3 length: 15 residues. Treatment reported: 15 to 20 received Ad26.COV2.S at low or high dose, single or two shots; roughly five received placebo; per-sample allocation not given. Day 63 after the first vaccine or placebo injection was the time point for sampling. Wuhan-strain SARS-CoV-2 spike was expressed by the Ad26 vector that made up the vaccine. The TCR originated in a person between 18 and 60 years old who received the Ad26.COV2.S COVID-19 vaccine or a placebo. This specimen was peripheral blood, taken in a trial of Ad26.COV2.S vaccine versus placebo. The V and J genes are TRBV25-1 and TRBJ1-2, with 8 positions matching TRBD1. The CDR3 loop reads CASSGTGLGGYGYTF. Here the CDR3 DNA reads TGTGCCAGCAGTGGGACAGGGCTTGGGGGATATGGCTACACCTTC.